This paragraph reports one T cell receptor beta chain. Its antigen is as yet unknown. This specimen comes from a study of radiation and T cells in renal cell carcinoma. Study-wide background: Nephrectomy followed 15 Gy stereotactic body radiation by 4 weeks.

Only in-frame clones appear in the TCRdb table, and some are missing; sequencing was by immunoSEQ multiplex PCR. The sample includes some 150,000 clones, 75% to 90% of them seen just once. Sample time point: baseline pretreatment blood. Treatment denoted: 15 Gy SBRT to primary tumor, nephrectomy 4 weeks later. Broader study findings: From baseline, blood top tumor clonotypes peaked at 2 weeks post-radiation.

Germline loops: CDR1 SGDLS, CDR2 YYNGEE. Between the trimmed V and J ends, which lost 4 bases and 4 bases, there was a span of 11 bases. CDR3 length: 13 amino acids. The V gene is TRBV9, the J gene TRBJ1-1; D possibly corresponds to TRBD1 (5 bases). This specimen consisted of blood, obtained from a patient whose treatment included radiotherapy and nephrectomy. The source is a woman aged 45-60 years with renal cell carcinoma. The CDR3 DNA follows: TGTGCCAGCAGCCCAGGGCCGGGCACTGAAGCTTTCTTT. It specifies CASSPGPGTEAFF. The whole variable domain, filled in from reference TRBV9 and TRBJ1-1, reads DSGVTQTPKHLITATGQRVTLRCSPRSGDLSVYWYQQSLDQGLQFLIQYYNGEERAKGNILERFSAQQFPDLHSELNLSSLELGDSALYFCASSPGPGTEAFFGQGTRLTVV.